This TCR beta chain was captured in a study of blood T cell repertoires in COVID-19. Participants were placed into cohorts based on the clinical history they reported. Individuals in the exposed group had encountered a COVID-19 case within 2 weeks preceding study entry. Original processing notes: Reference gene primers were amplified, and this amplification served to estimate nucleated cell counts. Data came from immunoSEQ multiplex PCR; TCRdb stores just in-frame clones and leaves some out. That table gives V, J and clone size, and the DNA gave D and trimming. The sample has fewer than 350,000 clones; less than 85% are singletons. CDR1 is LNHDA, CDR2 SQIVND, per germline (reference sequence). Trimming took off 5 bases at V and 2 bases at J, with 12 bases between the two ends. The CDR3 consists of 14 residues.

The source is a woman younger than 45 who had been exposed to COVID-19. The chain couples TRBV19 to TRBJ1-2, with a tentative D call TRBD1 (6 bases). The sequenced sample consisted of PBMCs or T cells enriched from blood (not recorded which). CDR3 protein: CASSAQRGNYGYTF. CDR3 coding DNA: TGTGCCAGTAGTGCACAGAGGGGGAACTATGGCTACACCTTC.